Listed here are 4 T cell receptor beta chains from one sample, sequenced in a study of OX40 agonist ivuxolimab in advanced cancers. Sequenced by immunoSEQ multiplex PCR; TCRdb stores in-frame clones only, minus some. The table lists 57,000 or so clones, approximately 85% of them singletons. This sample comprised CD4+ or CD8+ T cells sorted from blood, obtained in a trial of the OX40 agonist ivuxolimab. These receptors were obtained from an adult with an advanced solid tumor such as melanoma, head and neck, liver or kidney cancer.

CDR3 region: CASSHLVGRGSDGYTF. CDR3 sequence (DNA): TGTGCCAGCAGCCACTTAGTAGGACGGGGGTCGGATGGCTACACCTTC. The chain recombines TRBV7-9 with TRBJ1-2; TRBD1 might be the D (5 bases). Trimming pared 5 bases from V and 6 bases from J, leaving 22 bases between. Germline CDR1 reads SEHNR; CDR2 reads FQNEAQ (reference sequence). This CDR3 region has 16 residues.

The J gene is TRBJ2-5, the V gene TRBV19, with unresolved D. The CDR3 is 13 residues long. The V gene's germline CDR1 is LNHDA and CDR2 SQIVND (reference sequence). V was shortened by 7 bases and J by 0 bases, with 9 bases between the two germline ends. In DNA form, the CDR3 reads TGTGCCAGTAATAGTCCGTACCAAGAGACCCAGTACTTC. Translation gives CASNSPYQETQYF. Combining the CDR3 with reference TRBV19 and TRBJ2-5 gives the whole variable domain DGGITQSPKYLFRKEGQNVTLSCEQNLNHDAMYWYRQDPGQGLRLIYYSQIVNDFQKGDIAEGYSVSREKKESFPLTVTSAQKNPTAFYLCASNSPYQETQYFGPGTRLLVL.

CDR3 DNA sequence: TGTGCCAGCAGCTTGAAGGGACTAGCGGGAGACCCAAGAGGCGAGCAGTACTTC. This translates into CASSLKGLAGDPRGEQYF. This chain links TRBV5-8 with TRBJ2-5, with 14 bases aligning to TRBD2. TRBJ2-7 explains the end of the DNA better; the J call may be wrong. CDR3 length: 18 residues. CDR1 SGHTS and CDR2 YDEGEE come from the germline V gene.

This sequence joins TRBV2 and TRBJ1-4; D is unresolved. This CDR3 is 14 amino acids long. Germline V gene data show CDR1 as SNHLY and CDR2 as FYNNEI. The V and J ends lost 5 bases and 2 bases respectively, with 9 bases between them. CDR3 coding DNA: TGTGCCAGCAGTTACAGCCTCACTAATGAAAAACTGTTTTTT. Its protein is CASSYSLTNEKLFF.